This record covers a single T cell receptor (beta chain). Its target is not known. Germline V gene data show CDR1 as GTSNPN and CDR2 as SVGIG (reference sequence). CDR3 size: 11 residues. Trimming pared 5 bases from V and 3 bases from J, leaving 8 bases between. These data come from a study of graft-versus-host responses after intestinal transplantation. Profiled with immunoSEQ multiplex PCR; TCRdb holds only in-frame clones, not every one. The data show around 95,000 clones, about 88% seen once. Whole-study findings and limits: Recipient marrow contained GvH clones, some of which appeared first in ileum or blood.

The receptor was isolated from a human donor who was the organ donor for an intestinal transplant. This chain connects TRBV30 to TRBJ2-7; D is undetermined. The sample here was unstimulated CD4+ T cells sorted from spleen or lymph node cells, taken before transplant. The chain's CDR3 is CAWSTNYEQYF. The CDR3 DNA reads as TGTGCCTGGTCTACAAACTACGAGCAGTACTTC.